This T cell receptor beta chain was documented in a study of shared clonotypes between healthy human individuals. Using immunoSEQ multiplex PCR, the repertoire was profiled, and TCRdb retains in-frame clones only, with some absent. The table shows just over 2,000,000 clones, with less than 95% occurring only once. Naive CD8 isolation took CD45RO-negative cells positively selected for CCR7 and excluded terminally differentiated effector memory CD45RA+ cells. The TCR was taken from a man aged 18-30 years in good health. Sequenced sample: naive CD8+ T cells sorted from blood.

The CDR3 nucleotides read TGTGCCAGTAGTAGTGGGTCGGGCTACGAGCAGTACTTC. It yields the protein CASSSGSGYEQYF. The rearrangement uses TRBV19 and TRBJ2-7; D not certain. V was cut by 4 bases and J by 3 bases, with 10 bases left in between. Germline assignment: CDR1 LNHDA and CDR2 SQIVND (reference sequence). The CDR3 runs 13 residues.